This T cell receptor beta chain was observed in a study of OX40 agonist ivuxolimab in advanced cancers. Clones were sequenced by immunoSEQ multiplex PCR, and TCRdb holds only the in-frame ones, with some missing. The data contain approximately 70,000 clones, approximately 90% of them seen just once; the ten biggest clones take up roughly 7.8%. Germline CDR1 SGHTA, CDR2 FQGNSA. The V end lost 4 bases, the J end lost 5 bases, and 17 bases lay between the germline ends. There are 15 residues in the CDR3. Material: CD4+ or CD8+ T cells sorted from blood, obtained in a trial of the OX40 agonist ivuxolimab. The clonotype was recovered from an adult with an advanced solid tumor such as melanoma, head and neck, liver or kidney cancer. This chain uses TRBV7-2 with TRBJ1-2; D call uncertain. This CDR3 reads CASSSHPDTQYGYTF. CDR3 coding DNA: TGTGCCAGCAGCTCCCACCCCGACACGCAATATGGCTACACCTTC.